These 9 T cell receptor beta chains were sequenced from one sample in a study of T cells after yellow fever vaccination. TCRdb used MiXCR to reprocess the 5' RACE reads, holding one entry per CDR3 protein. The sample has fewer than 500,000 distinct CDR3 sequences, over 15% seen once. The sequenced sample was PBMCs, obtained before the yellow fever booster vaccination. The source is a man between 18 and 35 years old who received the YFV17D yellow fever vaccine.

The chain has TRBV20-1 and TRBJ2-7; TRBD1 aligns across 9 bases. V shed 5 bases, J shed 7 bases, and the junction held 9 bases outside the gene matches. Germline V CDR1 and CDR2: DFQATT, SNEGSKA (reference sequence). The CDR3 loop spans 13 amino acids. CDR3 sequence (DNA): TGCAGTGCTCTCCGCGACAGGGGGGGTGAGCAGTACTTC. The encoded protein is CSALRDRGGEQYF.

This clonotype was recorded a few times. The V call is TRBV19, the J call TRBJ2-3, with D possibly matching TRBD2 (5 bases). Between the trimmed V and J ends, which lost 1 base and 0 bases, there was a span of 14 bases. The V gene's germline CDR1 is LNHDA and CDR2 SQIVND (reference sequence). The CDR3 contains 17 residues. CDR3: CASSIGKRRGSTDTQYF. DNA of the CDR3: TGTGCCAGTAGTATAGGGAAGCGGCGAGGAAGCACAGATACGCAGTATTTT.

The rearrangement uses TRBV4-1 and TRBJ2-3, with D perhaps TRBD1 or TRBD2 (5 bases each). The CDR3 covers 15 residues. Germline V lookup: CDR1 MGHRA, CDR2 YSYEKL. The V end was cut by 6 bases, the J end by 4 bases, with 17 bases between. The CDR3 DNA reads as TGCGCCAGCAGGCCGGGGCCCCTGGACGCAGATACGCAGTATTTT. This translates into CASRPGPLDADTQYF.

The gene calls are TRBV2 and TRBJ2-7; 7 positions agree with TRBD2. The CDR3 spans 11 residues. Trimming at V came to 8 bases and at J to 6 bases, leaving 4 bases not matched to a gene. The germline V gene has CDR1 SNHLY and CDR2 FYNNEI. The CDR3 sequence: CASRSSGEQYF. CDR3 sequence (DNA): TGTGCCAGCCGGTCTAGCGGCGAGCAGTACTTC.

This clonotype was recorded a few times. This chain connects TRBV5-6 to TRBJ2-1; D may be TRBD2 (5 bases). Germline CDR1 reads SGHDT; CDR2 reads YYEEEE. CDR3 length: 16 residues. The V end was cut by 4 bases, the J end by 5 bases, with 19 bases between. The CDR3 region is CASSPDRDFLDNEQFF. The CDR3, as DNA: TGTGCCAGCAGCCCCGACCGGGATTTCCTGGACAATGAGCAGTTCTTC.

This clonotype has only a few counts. The CDR3 bases are TGTGCCAGCAGCTTAGGGGCAGGGCACCAGCCCCAGCATTTT. Protein product: CASSLGAGHQPQHF. The chain carries TRBV7-8 and TRBJ1-5; possibly TRBD1 for D (5 bases). V was pared by 1 base and J by 7 bases, with 11 bases between. This CDR3 region has 14 residues. CDR1 SGHVS and CDR2 FQNEAQ come from the germline V gene.

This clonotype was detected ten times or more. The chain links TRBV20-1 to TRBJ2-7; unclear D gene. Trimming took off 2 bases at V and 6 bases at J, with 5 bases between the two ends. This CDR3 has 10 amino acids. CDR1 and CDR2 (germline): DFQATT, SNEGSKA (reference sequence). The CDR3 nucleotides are TGCAGTGCTAGATACATCGAGCAGTACTTC. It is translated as CSARYIEQYF.

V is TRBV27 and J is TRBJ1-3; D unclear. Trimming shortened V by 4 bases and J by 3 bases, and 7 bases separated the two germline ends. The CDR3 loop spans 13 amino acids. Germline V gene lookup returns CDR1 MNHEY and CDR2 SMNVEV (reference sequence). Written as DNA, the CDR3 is TGTGCCAGCAGTTCGGGAATTGGAAACACCATATATTTT. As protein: CASSSGIGNTIYF.

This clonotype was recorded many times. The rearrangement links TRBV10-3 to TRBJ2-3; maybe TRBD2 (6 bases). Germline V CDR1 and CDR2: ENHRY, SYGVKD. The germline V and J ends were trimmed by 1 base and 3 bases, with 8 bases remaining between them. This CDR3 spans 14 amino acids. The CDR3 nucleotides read TGTGCCATCAGTGAGTTTGGGGGGACAGATACGCAGTATTTT. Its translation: CAISEFGGTDTQYF.